The 28 T cell receptor beta chains below come from one sample, sequenced in a study of identical twins. TCRdb re-analysed the 5' RACE reads in MiXCR, keeping a single row per CDR3 protein. The profile shows 690,000 or so distinct CDR3 sequences, around 8.6% of them singletons. The same sample was also used in a study of yellow fever vaccine responses in identical twins.

Sequencing used PBMCs. The receptors derive from a woman younger than 30 in good health.

This clonotype was observed a few times. The chain has TRBV27 and TRBJ2-7; 9 bases are shared with TRBD1. The CDR3 contains 17 residues. Germline V lookup: CDR1 MNHEY, CDR2 SMNVEV (reference sequence). Unmatched junction bases numbered 14, after V lost 5 bases and J lost 3 bases. The CDR3 protein is CASSPLTGQGRLYEQYF. CDR3 nucleotides: TGTGCCAGCAGTCCACTCACGGGACAGGGCCGCCTCTACGAGCAGTACTTC.

The sample holds many counts of this clonotype. The V call is TRBV12-3 or TRBV12-4, the J call TRBJ2-7; D call uncertain. The CDR3 covers 11 residues. V shed 4 bases and J shed 5 bases, with 6 bases lying between them. CDR3 bases: TGTGCCAGCAGTTCGGCGAACGAGCAGTACTTC. Its protein product is CASSSANEQYF.

The chain employs TRBV2 and TRBJ2-7; 7 bases are shared with TRBD2. CDR1 is SNHLY, CDR2 FYNNEI, per germline. The ends lost 8 bases at V and 3 bases at J; junction bases unmatched: 13. The CDR3 runs 15 residues. The CDR3 coding sequence is TGTGCCAGCCTTCCCCTTCTAGCGGCGGACTACGAGCAGTACTTC. Protein product: CASLPLLAADYEQYF.

This chain uses TRBV6-2 or TRBV6-3 with TRBJ2-7; D may be TRBD2 (6 bases). The germline gives CDR1 MNHEY, CDR2 SVGEGT. Trimming cost V 0 bases and J 7 bases, with 13 bases left between them. This CDR3 contains 14 residues. Here the CDR3 reads CASSYSSGVGEQYF. DNA of the CDR3: TGTGCCAGCAGTTACTCCTCGGGAGTGGGGGAGCAGTACTTC.

The rearrangement uses TRBV18 and TRBJ2-3, with 9 nucleotides matching TRBD1. The V and J ends lost 0 bases and 4 bases, in that order; junction bases with no gene match: 5. The CDR3 length is 16 residues. Germline CDR1 reads KGHSH; CDR2 reads LQKENI. CDR3 sequence reads: CASSPPGTGRSDTQYF. CDR3 nucleotides: TGTGCCAGCTCACCACCCGGGACAGGGAGGTCAGATACGCAGTATTTT.

This clonotype was detected a few times. The chain links TRBV20-1 to TRBJ2-3; 9 bases fit TRBD2. With 3 bases clipped from V and 2 bases from J, the junction kept 3 bases outside the gene matches. CDR3 length: 14 residues. Germline CDR1 and CDR2: DFQATT and SNEGSKA (reference sequence). The CDR3: CSARVAGVTDTQYF. The CDR3 DNA reads TGCAGTGCTAGGGTAGCGGGGGTCACAGATACGCAGTATTTT.

The V gene is TRBV3-1, the J gene TRBJ2-7, with unresolved D. V was trimmed by 4 bases and J by 2 bases, leaving 12 bases between them. The germline CDR1 and CDR2 sequences are LGHDT and YNNKEL (reference sequence). The CDR3 runs 14 residues. The CDR3 region has the DNA TGTGCCAGCAGCCCCCCCACACGGCCCTACGAGCAGTACTTC. The encoded protein is CASSPPTRPYEQYF.

The chain employs TRBV28 and TRBJ2-7; either TRBD1 or TRBD2 may supply D (6 bases each). V was trimmed by 5 bases and J by 4 bases, leaving 15 bases between them. Germline V CDR1 and CDR2: MDHEN, SYDVKM. CDR3 length: 14 amino acids. The CDR3 is CASSPTGAQYEQYF. CDR3 DNA sequence: TGTGCCAGCAGTCCCACGGGGGCTCAATACGAGCAGTACTTC.

This clonotype was counted between two and nine times. The chain carries TRBV20-1 and TRBJ2-7; a weak D match, TRBD2 (5 bases). The CDR3 covers 10 residues. Trimming stripped 7 bases from V and 5 bases from J, with 9 bases between. From germline, CDR1 is DFQATT and CDR2 SNEGSKA (reference sequence). The CDR3 sequence: CSGGPHEQYF. In nucleotides, the CDR3 is TGCAGTGGCGGGCCCCACGAGCAGTACTTC.

Many counts were recorded for this clonotype. The chain employs TRBV6-1 and TRBJ2-1, with TRBD2 as a possible D gene (5 bases). The CDR3 sequence is 15 residues long. Germline lookup yields CDR1 MNHNS and CDR2 SASEGT. The V and J ends lost 7 bases and 3 bases respectively, with 16 bases between them. CDR3 region: CASNPSGQIYNEQFF. The CDR3 DNA is TGTGCCAGCAATCCAAGCGGCCAGATCTACAATGAGCAGTTCTTC.

J is TRBJ2-7 and V is TRBV18; D perhaps matches TRBD2 (6 bases). Germline CDR1 reads KGHSH; CDR2 reads LQKENI. The ends were cut back, 0 bases at V and 2 bases at J, with 17 bases in the middle. The CDR3 is 17 residues long. CDR3 protein: CASSPPEGGGEAYEQYF. The CDR3 coding sequence is TGTGCCAGCTCACCACCGGAGGGAGGCGGGGAGGCCTACGAGCAGTACTTC.

The table lists this clonotype with many counts. V is TRBV7-6 and J is TRBJ2-3; TRBD2 might be the D (5 bases). Germline V gene lookup returns CDR1 SGHVS and CDR2 FNYEAQ. V was clipped by 4 bases and J by 0 bases, with 17 bases between them. The CDR3 has 17 residues. The CDR3 here is CASSSNPGIGSTDTQYF. DNA of the CDR3: TGTGCCAGCAGCTCGAATCCCGGGATAGGCAGCACAGATACGCAGTATTTT.

V usage is TRBV10-3 and J usage is TRBJ2-2, with 12 bases that match TRBD2. Germline V lookup: CDR1 ENHRY, CDR2 SYGVKD. The CDR3 runs 18 residues. V shed 3 bases and J 3 bases; nucleotides not matched to a gene: 8. The CDR3 DNA is TGTGCCATCAGTGAATCTACCGGACTAGCGGGATACACCGGGGAGCTGTTTTTT. The encoded protein is CAISESTGLAGYTGELFF.

V gene TRBV7-8 combines with J gene TRBJ2-2, with D tentatively TRBD2 (5 bases). The germline CDR1 and CDR2 sequences are SGHVS and FQNEAQ. The germline V and J ends were trimmed by 3 bases and 4 bases, with 12 bases remaining between them. The CDR3 runs 15 residues. The CDR3: CASSLYGIGTGELFF. The CDR3 nucleotides read TGTGCCAGCAGCTTGTACGGGATTGGCACCGGGGAGCTGTTTTTT.

The rearrangement links TRBV15 to TRBJ2-7, with D unresolved. Trimming cost V 1 base and J 2 bases, with 12 bases left between them. The CDR3 has 15 amino acids. Germline values: CDR1 LNHNV, CDR2 YYDKDF (reference sequence). CDR3 sequence: CATSRVGDGPYEQYF. CDR3 DNA sequence: TGTGCCACCAGCAGAGTTGGCGACGGGCCCTACGAGCAGTACTTC. The whole variable domain, filled in from reference TRBV15 and TRBJ2-7, reads DAMVIQNPRYQVTQFGKPVTLSCSQTLNHNVMYWYQQKSSQAPKLLFHYYDKDFNNEADTPDNFQSRRPNTSFCFLDIRSPGLGDTAMYLCATSRVGDGPYEQYFGPGTRLTVT.

The chain uses TRBV6-1 and TRBJ2-2, with a weak D call TRBD2 (6 bases). This CDR3 has 18 residues. Germline lookup yields CDR1 MNHNS and CDR2 SASEGT. Between the trimmed V and J ends, which lost 5 bases and 1 base, there was a span of 20 bases. The CDR3 DNA reads as TGTGCCAGCAGTAAAAGAGCGGGCTCATTCCTGAACACCGGGGAGCTGTTTTTT. Translating it yields CASSKRAGSFLNTGELFF.

This clonotype came up a few times. J is TRBJ2-7 and V is TRBV12-3 or TRBV12-4, with 7 positions matching TRBD1. The J segment lost 4 bases and the V segment lost 10 bases, leaving 13 bases of the junction unmatched. The CDR3 consists of 14 residues. CDR3 DNA sequence: TGTGCCAACAGCCCCGGCGGACAGGTGTACGAGCAGTACTTC. Translated: CANSPGGQVYEQYF.

This clonotype has ten or more counts. The chain recombines TRBV6-4 with TRBJ2-1; 9 bases are shared with TRBD2. The CDR3 covers 17 residues. Germline V lookup: CDR1 MRHNA, CDR2 SNTAGT. The V gene end was trimmed by 4 bases and the J gene end by 3 bases; junction bases not matched to a gene: 10. CDR3 in amino acids: CASSVGGGAVNYNEQFF. The CDR3 region has the DNA TGTGCCAGCAGTGTCGGCGGGGGGGCTGTCAACTACAATGAGCAGTTCTTC.

The J gene is TRBJ2-1, the V gene TRBV4-1; 10 bases align to TRBD2. V gave up 2 bases and J gave up 4 bases; unmatched junction bases: 5. Germline CDR1 reads MGHRA; CDR2 reads YSYEKL. The CDR3 has 16 amino acids. The CDR3 DNA follows: TGCGCCAGCAGCCAATCCCAGCGGGGGGGGTACAATGAGCAGTTCTTC. Translating gives CASSQSQRGGYNEQFF.

Only a few counts were recorded for this clonotype. The rearrangement uses TRBV5-1 and TRBJ2-3, with D maybe TRBD2 (5 bases). The CDR3 covers 14 residues. Trimming removed 2 bases at V and 11 bases at J, with 18 bases between. Germline V CDR1 and CDR2: SGHRS, YFSETQ. The DNA for the CDR3 is TGCGCCAGCAGCTTTGGACCGAATGCTGAGGGGCAGTATTTT. It encodes CASSFGPNAEGQYF.

The rearrangement links TRBV7-8 to TRBJ2-7; perhaps TRBD1 as D (5 bases). Trimming took off 1 base at V and 2 bases at J, with 12 bases between the two ends. This CDR3 has 15 residues. Germline V gene lookup returns CDR1 SGHVS and CDR2 FQNEAQ. The CDR3 loop is CASSLGGSGTYEQYF. The CDR3 bases are TGTGCCAGCAGCTTAGGGGGCAGTGGGACCTACGAGCAGTACTTC.

There are a few counts of this clonotype. This sequence joins TRBV6-5 and TRBJ2-5, with 8 bases matching TRBD1. J lost 4 bases, V lost 2 bases, and 6 bases had no gene match. The germline V gene has CDR1 MNHEY and CDR2 SVGAGI. CDR3 length: 15 amino acids. The CDR3 sequence is CASSYGAGGAETQYF. As DNA, the CDR3 is TGTGCCAGCAGTTACGGGGCAGGGGGCGCAGAGACCCAGTACTTC.

This clonotype was detected many times. The chain recombines TRBV7-6 with TRBJ2-5; 12 nucleotides agree with TRBD1. CDR1 is SGHVS and CDR2 is FNYEAQ in the germline V gene. The CDR3 sequence is 17 residues long. The V and J ends lost 1 base and 4 bases, in that order; junction bases with no gene match: 7. The CDR3 spells CASSLEVGQGARETQYF. The CDR3 nucleotides read TGTGCCAGCAGCTTAGAAGTGGGACAGGGGGCGAGAGAGACCCAGTACTTC.

The chain has TRBV27 and TRBJ2-1; D remains unclear. Deletions cut 10 bases from V and 8 bases from J, with 12 bases between. CDR1 MNHEY and CDR2 SMNVEV come from the germline V gene (reference sequence). The CDR3 has 11 residues. As DNA, the CDR3 is TGTGCCACCGTCCTGGGTGATGAGCAGTTCTTC. Protein sequence: CATVLGDEQFF.

The gene calls are TRBV6-2 or TRBV6-3 and TRBJ2-2; D may be TRBD1 (5 bases). Germline V gives CDR1 MNHEY, CDR2 SVGEGT. V gave up 7 bases and J gave up 4 bases, with 13 bases separating them. The CDR3 totals 14 residues. CDR3 amino acids: CASKKDSITGELFF. The CDR3 bases are TGTGCCAGCAAAAAAGACAGTATCACCGGGGAGCTGTTTTTT.

This clonotype was observed a handful of times. This chain uses TRBV6-4 with TRBJ2-1; possible D gene TRBD2, 5 bases. Trimming removed 2 bases at V and 6 bases at J, with 11 bases between. Germline CDR1 is MRHNA and CDR2 is SNTAGT. This CDR3 region has 14 residues. CDR3 sequence reads: CASSDNGISNEQFF. The DNA for the CDR3 is TGTGCCAGCAGTGACAACGGGATTAGCAATGAGCAGTTCTTC.

Only a few counts were recorded for this clonotype. The V and J genes are TRBV20-1 and TRBJ2-7, with TRBD2 identical over 12 bases. Germline CDR1 DFQATT, CDR2 SNEGSKA (reference sequence). The CDR3 loop spans 21 amino acids. V was pared by 6 bases and J by 1 base, with 25 bases of the junction left unmatched. The CDR3 DNA reads TGCAGTGCCAAGGGACAGAACGACCAAATTTCTAGCGGGAGGGGTTCCTACGAGCAGTACTTC. The encoded protein is CSAKGQNDQISSGRGSYEQYF.

This clonotype came up a few times. V usage is TRBV7-2 and J usage is TRBJ2-1; weak D call: TRBD1 (5 bases). V lost 2 bases to trimming and J lost 3 bases, with 17 bases between them. Germline-derived CDR1 and CDR2 are SGHTA and FQGNSA. The CDR3 is 17 amino acids. This chain's CDR3 is CASSLYYQGSLYNEQFF. CDR3 sequence (DNA): TGTGCCAGCAGCTTATACTATCAGGGATCCCTCTACAATGAGCAGTTCTTC.